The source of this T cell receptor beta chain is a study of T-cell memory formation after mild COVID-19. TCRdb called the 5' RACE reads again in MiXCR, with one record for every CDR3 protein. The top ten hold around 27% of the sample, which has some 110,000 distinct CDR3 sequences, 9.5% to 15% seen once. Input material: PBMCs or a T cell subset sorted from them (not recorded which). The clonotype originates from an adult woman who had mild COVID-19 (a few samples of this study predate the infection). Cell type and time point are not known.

In DNA form, the CDR3 reads TGTGCCACCAGTGAAGTTGGGAGCGGGGAGGAGACCCAGTACTTC. Translated: CATSEVGSGEETQYF. The rearrangement uses TRBV24-1 and TRBJ2-5; 7 positions agree with TRBD2. The CDR3 totals 15 residues. CDR1 is KGHDR and CDR2 is SFDVKD in the germline V gene. The ends lost 4 bases at V and 5 bases at J; junction bases unmatched: 9.